Listed here are 26 T cell receptor beta chains from one sample, sequenced in a study of naive and memory T cell subsets. An equimolar mix of two oligonucleotides served as the beta constant-region primer for TRBC1 and TRBC2. Four rounds of PCR amplified the ligated cDNA using nested alpha and beta constant-region primers plus SP2. One entry per CDR3 protein results from TCRdb running MiXCR on the UMI-ligation and nested PCR reads. The sample lists around 130,000 distinct CDR3 sequences, around 35% occurring once. Input material: central memory CD4+ T cells from blood. These receptors came from a human donor in good health.

V gene TRBV2 combines with J gene TRBJ2-3; no definite D call. CDR3 length: 14 amino acids. V was shortened by 8 bases and J by 1 base, with 13 bases between the two germline ends. CDR1 and CDR2 from the germline V gene are SNHLY and FYNNEI. In DNA, the CDR3 is TGTGCCAGCCGGGTGTTTTTGGGCACAGATACGCAGTATTTT. The encoded protein is CASRVFLGTDTQYF. Complete variable domain (other parts from reference TRBV2 and TRBJ2-3): EPEVTQTPSHQVTQMGQEVILRCVPISNHLYFYWYRQILGQKVEFLVSFYNNEISEKSEIFDDQFSVERPDGSNFTLKIRSTKLEDSAMYFCASRVFLGTDTQYFGPGTRLTVL.

The chain is built from TRBV7-2 and TRBJ2-5, with D perhaps being TRBD1 or TRBD2 (5 bases each). CDR1 and CDR2 (germline): SGHTA, FQGNSA. The CDR3 extends over 16 amino acids. Deletions cut 4 bases from V and 3 bases from J, with 18 bases between. For the CDR3, the DNA is TGTGCCAGCAGCTACCGGGGCCGACCGACGGAAGAGACCCAGTACTTC. Its translation is CASSYRGRPTEETQYF.

As concerns this clonotype: The junction shows a germline mismatch at one end, possibly a read error. The V and J genes are TRBV7-8 and TRBJ2-1; 9 bases map to TRBD2. The CDR3 is 17 residues long. CDR1 SGHVS and CDR2 FQNEAQ come from the germline V gene. The CDR3, as DNA: TGTGCCAGCAGCCCCCTCGAAGGCGGGAGGGCCGGTAATGAGCAGTCCTTC. Its translation: CASSPLEGGRAGNEQSF.

The sample holds a few counts of this clonotype. The chain employs TRBV5-5 and TRBJ1-1; D is uncertain. Germline values: CDR1 SGHKS, CDR2 YYEKEE (reference sequence). The CDR3 is made up of 14 amino acids. With 2 bases removed from V and 0 bases from J, the gap between germline ends came to 8 bases. CDR3 region: CASSLQRMNTEAFF. CDR3 DNA sequence: TGTGCCAGCAGCTTACAGCGGATGAACACTGAAGCTTTCTTT. Full variable domain (rest looked up from reference TRBV5-5 and TRBJ1-1): DAGVTQSPTHLIKTRGQQVTLRCSPISGHKSVSWYQQVLGQGPQFIFQYYEKEERGRGNFPDRFSARQFPNYSSELNVNALLLGDSALYLCASSLQRMNTEAFFGQGTRLTVV.

V is TRBV2 and J is TRBJ2-1, with 10 nucleotides matching TRBD2. Germline loops: CDR1 SNHLY, CDR2 FYNNEI. The CDR3 is 15 residues long. V gave up 6 bases and J gave up 4 bases; unmatched junction bases: 6. Here the CDR3 reads CASRPGTSAYNEQFF. The CDR3 DNA reads as TGTGCCAGCAGACCCGGGACTAGCGCATACAATGAGCAGTTCTTC.

This chain connects TRBV9 to TRBJ2-7; 7 bases line up with TRBD2. The V gene end was trimmed by 0 bases and the J gene end by 5 bases; junction bases not matched to a gene: 8. CDR1 is SGDLS and CDR2 is YYNGEE in the germline V gene. The CDR3 length is 15 residues. The CDR3 region is CASSVGGGSLHEQYF. The CDR3 DNA sequence: TGTGCCAGCAGCGTAGGCGGCGGGAGTCTCCACGAGCAGTACTTC.

Only one count was recorded for this clonotype. The chain carries TRBV20-1 and TRBJ2-1; 15 bases line up with TRBD2. The CDR3 extends over 18 amino acids. Per germline, CDR1 DFQATT and CDR2 SNEGSKA (reference sequence). Unmatched junction bases numbered 5, after V lost 2 bases and J lost 0 bases. CDR3 amino acids: CSARLGLAGGLSYNEQFF. The CDR3 DNA is TGCAGTGCTAGATTGGGACTAGCGGGAGGCCTCTCCTACAATGAGCAGTTCTTC.

This clonotype was found a few times. This rearrangement joins TRBV7-2 to TRBJ2-7; 8 bases map to TRBD1. The J segment lost 5 bases and the V segment lost 5 bases, leaving 8 bases of the junction unmatched. This CDR3 is 14 amino acids long. CDR1 and CDR2 from the germline V gene are SGHTA and FQGNSA. The CDR3 DNA reads as TGTGCCAGCAGCCGCGACAGGGGTAATAACGAGCAGTACTTC. Amino acids: CASSRDRGNNEQYF.

The V call is TRBV7-9, the J call TRBJ1-4, with D maybe TRBD1 (5 bases). CDR3 size: 16 residues. V lost 0 bases and J 6 bases, leaving 14 bases between the germline ends. Germline loops: CDR1 SEHNR, CDR2 FQNEAQ (reference sequence). The CDR3 reads CASSLALGQGDEKLFF. CDR3 coding DNA: TGTGCCAGCAGCTTAGCACTTGGGCAGGGCGATGAAAAACTGTTTTTT. Complete variable domain (other parts from reference TRBV7-9 and TRBJ1-4): DTGVSQNPRHKITKRGQNVTFRCDPISEHNRLYWYRQTLGQGPEFLTYFQNEAQLEKSRLLSDRFSAERPKGSFSTLEIQRTEQGDSAMYLCASSLALGQGDEKLFFGSGTQLSVL.

The chain uses TRBV20-1 and TRBJ1-5; the D gene is possibly TRBD1 (5 bases). This CDR3 is 14 amino acids long. The germline CDR1 and CDR2 sequences are DFQATT and SNEGSKA (reference sequence). The CDR3 protein is CSLAGTDSNQPQHF. The CDR3 nucleotides read TGCAGCTTGGCTGGGACGGATAGCAATCAGCCCCAGCATTTT.

The rearrangement links TRBV14 to TRBJ1-6, with D perhaps TRBD1 (6 bases). Germline V CDR1 and CDR2: SGHDN, FVKESK. Trimming left V 1 base short and J 7 bases short, with 8 bases between. CDR3 length: 14 residues. The DNA of the CDR3 is TGTGCCAGCAGCCAAGGAGGGGGGAATTCACCCCTCCACTTT. Protein sequence: CASSQGGGNSPLHF. Full variable domain (outside the CDR3, taken from reference TRBV14 and TRBJ1-6): EAGVTQFPSHSVIEKGQTVTLRCDPISGHDNLYWYRRVMGKEIKFLLHFVKESKQDESGMPNNRFLAERTGGTYSTLKVQPAELEDSGVYFCASSQGGGNSPLHFGNGTRLTVT.

This clonotype was observed a single time. J is TRBJ2-7 and V is TRBV2; 9 bases agree with TRBD1. With 5 bases clipped from V and 5 bases from J, the junction kept 7 bases outside the gene matches. Germline CDR1 is SNHLY and CDR2 is FYNNEI. CDR3 length equals 14 residues. This CDR3 reads CASSPGTGSHEQYF. As DNA, the CDR3 is TGTGCCAGCAGTCCCGGGACAGGGTCGCACGAGCAGTACTTC.

This clonotype was counted at least ten times. CDR3 nucleotides: TGTGCCAGCAGCCGGACGCTCGGGGAGACCCAGTACTTC. Its protein product is CASSRTLGETQYF. The chain has TRBV6-2 or TRBV6-3 and TRBJ2-5; no firm D call. The V end lost 6 bases, the J end lost 5 bases, and 13 bases lay between the germline ends. Germline V gives CDR1 MNHEY, CDR2 SVGEGT. This CDR3 spans 13 amino acids.

This chain connects TRBV12-3 or TRBV12-4 to TRBJ2-5, with D perhaps matching TRBD2 (6 bases). The CDR3 runs to 14 residues. V was cut by 5 bases and J by 7 bases, with 17 bases left in between. The CDR3 nucleotides are TGTGCCAGCAGTCTTACCGGGACTGCCGGGACCCAGTACTTC. Its protein is CASSLTGTAGTQYF.

With respect to this clonotype: Being one base from a much bigger clone, this may be a read error. This chain uses TRBV29-1 with TRBJ1-1, with D uncertain. In germline, CDR1 is SQVTM, CDR2 ANQGSEA. The CDR3 consists of 9 residues. CDR3 nucleotide sequence: TGCAGCGCTGAAGACACAGAGTTCTTT. Translation gives CSAEDTEFF.

The chain combines TRBV3-1 with TRBJ1-3, with D possibly being TRBD1 (6 bases). CDR3 size: 15 residues. The V and J ends lost 4 bases and 2 bases respectively, with 12 bases between them. The germline gives CDR1 LGHDT, CDR2 YNNKEL (reference sequence). The CDR3 loop reads CASSRGGFPGNTIYF. The CDR3 DNA follows: TGTGCCAGCAGCCGAGGGGGGTTTCCTGGAAACACCATATATTTT.

This chain links TRBV6-1 with TRBJ2-3, with D possibly being TRBD2 (6 bases). The germline gives CDR1 MNHNS, CDR2 SASEGT. V was shortened by 0 bases and J by 4 bases, with 14 bases between the two germline ends. This CDR3 has 16 amino acids. The CDR3 nucleotides are TGTGCCAGCAGTGAAGCGCGGGGTAGAACAGCAGATACGCAGTATTTT. Translating it yields CASSEARGRTADTQYF.

This clonotype was found a few times. Here the CDR3 DNA reads TGTGCCAGCAGTTTGAATCTGCCAGGGGTCACCGGGGAGCTGTTTTTT. Protein sequence: CASSLNLPGVTGELFF. The rearrangement uses TRBV28 and TRBJ2-2; possibly TRBD1 for D (6 bases). V lost 3 bases to trimming and J lost 4 bases, with 15 bases between them. The CDR3 extends over 16 amino acids. Looked up from germline, CDR1 is MDHEN and CDR2 is SYDVKM.

The V and J genes are TRBV20-1 and TRBJ2-3; 8 bases align to TRBD2. Germline V gives CDR1 DFQATT, CDR2 SNEGSKA (reference sequence). The CDR3 is 14 residues long. The V segment lost 5 bases and the J segment 1 base; nucleotides outside the gene matches: 5. The CDR3 region has the DNA TGCAGTGCTGTGAGCGGGAGCGGCACAGATACGCAGTATTTT. Translating it yields CSAVSGSGTDTQYF.

The V call is TRBV25-1, the J call TRBJ2-7, with 9 bases identical to TRBD2. The germline gives CDR1 MGHDK, CDR2 SYGVNS. This CDR3 has 14 amino acids. The trim removed 4 bases at V and 6 bases at J, leaving 7 bases unmatched. The CDR3 protein is CASSVPGLAVEQYF. The CDR3 coding sequence is TGTGCCAGCAGTGTACCGGGACTAGCTGTCGAGCAGTACTTC.

This sequence joins TRBV7-8 and TRBJ2-5; TRBD1 matches at 9 bases. V lost 5 bases and J lost 5; bases outside the gene matches: 9. Germline assignment: CDR1 SGHVS and CDR2 FQNEAQ. The CDR3 consists of 15 residues. The CDR3 loop is CASSVEQGAGETQYF. Here the CDR3 DNA reads TGTGCCAGCAGCGTTGAACAGGGGGCTGGGGAGACCCAGTACTTC.

This clonotype has more than one count but fewer than ten. V and J are TRBV15 and TRBJ2-5; D unclear. CDR3 length: 13 amino acids. The germline V gene encodes CDR1 LNHNV and CDR2 YYDKDF (reference sequence). Trimming removed 7 bases at V and 1 base at J, with 10 bases between. The chain's CDR3 is CATTGSSQETQYF. DNA for the CDR3: TGTGCCACCACCGGCAGCAGCCAAGAGACCCAGTACTTC.

The chain recombines TRBV18 with TRBJ2-4, with D maybe TRBD1 (7 bases). CDR3 size: 13 residues. Deletions cut 2 bases from V and 9 bases from J, with 11 bases between. Germline V gene lookup returns CDR1 KGHSH and CDR2 LQKENI. The CDR3 sequence: CASSPAGGTIQYF. CDR3 sequence (DNA): TGTGCCAGCTCACCAGCAGGGGGGACCATTCAGTACTTC. Using reference TRBV18 and TRBJ2-4 for the parts outside the CDR3, the full variable domain is NAGVMQNPRHLVRRRGQEARLRCSPMKGHSHVYWYRQLPEEGLKFMVYLQKENIIDESGMPKERFSAEFPKEGPSILRIQQVVRGDSAAYFCASSPAGGTIQYFGAGTRLSVL.

This clonotype showed up just a few times. V is TRBV20-1 and J is TRBJ2-7; 8 nucleotides line up with TRBD2. From germline, CDR1 is DFQATT and CDR2 SNEGSKA (reference sequence). V shed 4 bases and J 3 bases; nucleotides not matched to a gene: 5. This CDR3 spans 13 amino acids. The CDR3 is CSAISGNHYEQYF. In nucleotides, the CDR3 is TGCAGTGCTATTAGCGGGAACCACTACGAGCAGTACTTC.

The V and J genes are TRBV5-1 and TRBJ2-1, with a possible D match to TRBD1 (6 bases). The V and J ends lost 0 bases and 3 bases respectively, with 19 bases between them. The CDR3 sequence is 18 residues long. CDR1 and CDR2 from the germline V gene are SGHRS and YFSETQ. The CDR3 is CASSLGRVAGALYNEQFF. CDR3 in DNA: TGCGCCAGCAGCTTGGGGCGGGTCGCAGGGGCCCTCTACAATGAGCAGTTCTTC.

The chain couples TRBV6-5 to TRBJ2-5; either TRBD1 or TRBD2 may fit D (6 bases each). Trimming shortened V by 2 bases and J by 2 bases, and 15 bases separated the two germline ends. Germline V gives CDR1 MNHEY, CDR2 SVGAGI. This CDR3 has 16 amino acids. This chain's CDR3 is CASSYPFGGGQETQYF. For the CDR3, the DNA is TGTGCCAGCAGTTACCCCTTCGGAGGGGGTCAAGAGACCCAGTACTTC.